This T cell receptor beta chain was observed in a study of shared clonotypes between healthy human individuals. Study-level information: Donor ages ranged 18 to 49 years: two women, three men.

Study observations and caveats: Inspection by rarefaction showed sorted-subset sequencing to be incomplete despite large depth. Sampling covered nothing but blood. Tissue TCR repertoires likely differ from those found in blood.

A note on this clone: Its antigen remains unidentified.

It was around 180 ng DNA, about 30,000 T cell genomes, that sorted-subset replicate PCRs used. Sequenced by immunoSEQ multiplex PCR; TCRdb stores in-frame clones only, minus some. The table has about 960,000 clones, roughly 72% seen once. This CDR3 is 16 amino acids long. Germline loops: CDR1 SGDLS, CDR2 YYNGEE. The J segment lost 0 bases and the V segment lost 6 bases, leaving 7 bases of the junction unmatched. The clonotype was recovered from a young man in good health. J is TRBJ2-2 and V is TRBV9; 8 bases line up with TRBD2. The sample comprised memory CD4+ T cells sorted from blood. Subset in this sample: CD45RA-negative fraction. Here the CDR3 reads CASNAGRGANTGELFF. The DNA of the CDR3 is TGTGCCAGCAACGCCGGGCGGGGGGCGAACACCGGGGAGCTGTTTTTT. The whole variable domain, filled in from reference TRBV9 and TRBJ2-2, reads DSGVTQTPKHLITATGQRVTLRCSPRSGDLSVYWYQQSLDQGLQFLIQYYNGEERAKGNILERFSAQQFPDLHSELNLSSLELGDSALYFCASNAGRGANTGELFFGEGSRLTVL.